This record concerns one TCR beta chain sequence. Its target is not known. Germline loops: CDR1 GTSNPN, CDR2 SVGIG (reference sequence). This CDR3 is built from 13 residues. The V gene lost 3 bases and the J gene lost 9 bases, with 12 bases spanning the gap. This sample was included in a study of cytomegalovirus exposure and HLA in healthy donors. Study context: There were under 130 million unique TCR beta sequences, drawn from around 180 million T cells, in an earlier analysis.

The PCR was carried out with 60 Vbeta primers and 13 Jbeta primers. Some clones are missing from TCRdb's copy, which holds only in-frame ones; the method was immunoSEQ multiplex PCR. The sample has tens of thousands of clones. Notes on the study in general: In a later analysis, at a false discovery rate of 0.05, under 20,000 TCR beta sequences were associated with HLA alleles.

There were likely unrecorded immune exposures, though donors were nominally healthy when sampled. The sequence was collected from a middle-aged man in good health and CMV-seronegative. Specimen: PBMCs. The chain has TRBV30 and TRBJ1-6; the D gene is possibly TRBD1 (5 bases). The CDR3 region is CAWRGQGSSPLHF. The CDR3 DNA reads TGTGCCTGGAGGGGGCAGGGAAGTTCACCCCTCCACTTT.